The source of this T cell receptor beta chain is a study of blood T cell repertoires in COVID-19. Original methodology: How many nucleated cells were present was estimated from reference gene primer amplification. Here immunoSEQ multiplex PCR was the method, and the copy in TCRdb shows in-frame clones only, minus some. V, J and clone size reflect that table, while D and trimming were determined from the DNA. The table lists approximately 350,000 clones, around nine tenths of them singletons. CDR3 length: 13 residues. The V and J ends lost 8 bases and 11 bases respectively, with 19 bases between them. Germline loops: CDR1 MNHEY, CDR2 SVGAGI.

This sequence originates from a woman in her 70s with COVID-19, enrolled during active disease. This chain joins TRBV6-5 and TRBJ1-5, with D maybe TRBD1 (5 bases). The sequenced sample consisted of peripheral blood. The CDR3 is CASRDPNLRAQHF. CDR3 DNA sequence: TGTGCCAGCCGCGACCCCAACCTCAGGGCCCAGCATTTT.